This passage covers 17 T cell receptor beta chains from one sample sequenced in a study of regulatory T cells in long-lasting Graves disease. Stated time point: newly diagnosed GD, antithyroid drugs for less than 3 months. Scientists built the TCR library using RNA that was extracted from PBMCs. According to the study, TCR beta libraries were built with iRepertoire HTBI primers and CDR3-region Arm-PCR. TCRdb itself ran the multiplex PCR reads through MiXCR, one entry per CDR3 protein. Of about 320,000 distinct CDR3 sequences detected, 15% to 20% appear once; the ten largest clones hold more than 30%. Sequencing used peripheral blood mononuclear cells (PBMCs), obtained at new diagnosis, from a patient treated with antithyroid drugs. These receptors all stem from a female donor with Graves disease.

This clonotype has at least ten counts. The V gene is TRBV6-1, the J gene TRBJ2-5; D is possibly TRBD2 (7 bases). The CDR3 is made up of 17 amino acids. Trimming pared 0 bases from V and 4 bases from J, leaving 18 bases between. Germline CDR1 reads MNHNS; CDR2 reads SASEGT. The CDR3 is CASSEARWAGAGETQYF. CDR3 DNA sequence: TGTGCCAGCAGTGAAGCGCGGTGGGCGGGGGCCGGAGAGACCCAGTACTTC.

This clonotype was recorded a few times. CDR3 region: CSASLPGSFYEQYF. CDR3 sequence (DNA): TGCAGTGCTAGTCTCCCAGGGAGCTTCTACGAGCAGTACTTC. The chain employs TRBV20-1 and TRBJ2-7, with D perhaps assigned TRBD1 or TRBD2 (5 bases each). The CDR3 loop spans 14 amino acids. Per germline, CDR1 DFQATT and CDR2 SNEGSKA (reference sequence). V dropped 3 bases and J dropped 3 bases, with 15 bases sitting between them.

This clonotype was picked up many times. J is TRBJ1-2 and V is TRBV11-2; D is uncertain. V was shortened by 4 bases and J by 5 bases, with 8 bases between the two germline ends. CDR3 size: 12 residues. Germline CDR1 reads SGHAT; CDR2 reads FQNNGV. This CDR3 reads CASSSDGYGYTF. CDR3 sequence (DNA): TGTGCCAGCAGCTCCGATGGATATGGCTACACCTTC. The full variable domain, rest sourced from reference TRBV11-2 and TRBJ1-2, is EAGVAQSPRYKIIEKRQSVAFWCNPISGHATLYWYQQILGQGPKLLIQFQNNGVVDDSQLPKDRFSAERLKGVDSTLKIQPAKLEDSAVYLCASSSDGYGYTFGSGTRLTVV.

This clonotype was counted many times. The V and J genes are TRBV9 and TRBJ2-2; the match to TRBD1 covers 7 bases. Trimming removed 2 bases from V and 3 bases from J; junction bases left unmatched: 4. The CDR3 sequence is 15 residues long. Germline lookup yields CDR1 SGDLS and CDR2 YYNGEE. The CDR3 nucleotides are TGTGCCAGCAGCGTTAACGACAGGGACACCGGGGAGCTGTTTTTT. It specifies CASSVNDRDTGELFF.

V gene TRBV5-4 combines with J gene TRBJ2-7; TRBD1 is a possible D gene (6 bases). CDR3 size: 14 residues. CDR1 SGHNT and CDR2 YYREEE come from the germline V gene (reference sequence). Trimming left V 5 bases short and J 6 bases short, with 18 bases between. The CDR3 coding sequence is TGTGCCAGCAGATTCGGTGACCAAGGGGGCGAGCAGTACTTC. It translates to CASRFGDQGGEQYF.

The chain uses TRBV28 and TRBJ2-1, with 8 nucleotides matching TRBD1. V was pared by 8 bases and J by 8 bases, with 8 bases of the junction left unmatched. CDR3 size: 13 residues. Germline loops: CDR1 MDHEN, CDR2 SYDVKM. The CDR3 nucleotides are TGTGCCAGCGTCTTACAGGGGGAAGATGAGCAGTTCTTC. It specifies CASVLQGEDEQFF.

The table lists this clonotype with a few counts. This clone may be a read error of a much larger clone one base away. This chain links TRBV6-1 with TRBJ2-1; the match to TRBD2 covers 9 bases. The CDR3 contains 15 residues. The germline CDR1 and CDR2 sequences are MNHNS and SASEGT. The CDR3 DNA reads TGTGCCTGCAGTGGGCGGGAGGGTGACTACAATGAGCAGTTCTTC. Translation: CACSGREGDYNEQFF.

This clonotype was detected many times. V usage is TRBV7-2 and J usage is TRBJ1-3; tentatively, D is TRBD1 (5 bases). V gave up 4 bases and J gave up 0 bases, with 10 bases separating them. The V gene's germline CDR1 is SGHTA and CDR2 FQGNSA. The CDR3 loop spans 15 amino acids. The CDR3 region is CASSSGTVSGNTIYF. DNA of the CDR3: TGTGCCAGCAGCTCCGGGACGGTCTCTGGAAACACCATATATTTT.

The table lists this clonotype with many counts. V and J are TRBV20-1 and TRBJ2-3; the D gene is possibly TRBD2 (5 bases). This CDR3 is built from 14 residues. V was clipped by 3 bases and J by 4 bases, with 14 bases between them. Germline V gene sequence: CDR1 DFQATT, CDR2 SNEGSKA (reference sequence). CDR3 residues: CSASARGWADTQYF. The CDR3 coding sequence is TGCAGTGCTAGCGCCCGGGGATGGGCAGATACGCAGTATTTT.

The chain joins TRBV6-2 or TRBV6-3 to TRBJ2-1; the match to TRBD1 covers 8 bases. V gave up 5 bases and J gave up 8 bases; unmatched junction bases: 5. Germline values: CDR1 MNHEY, CDR2 SVGEGT. CDR3 size: 13 residues. The CDR3: CASSKTGADEQFF. CDR3 DNA sequence: TGTGCCAGCAGTAAGACAGGGGCGGATGAGCAGTTCTTC.

This clonotype was found many times. V gene TRBV27 combines with J gene TRBJ1-1; no reliable D call. The ends were cut back, 4 bases at V and 3 bases at J, with 9 bases in the middle. Germline V CDR1 and CDR2: MNHEY, SMNVEV (reference sequence). This CDR3 has 13 residues. CDR3 bases: TGTGCCAGCAGTTACGGATGGGACACTGAAGCTTTCTTT. This translates into CASSYGWDTEAFF.

This clonotype has only one observation. This chain joins TRBV7-9 and TRBJ2-2, with 9 bases that match TRBD2. Germline CDR1 and CDR2: SEHNR and FQNEAQ (reference sequence). The CDR3 runs 16 residues. V gave up 0 bases and J gave up 4 bases; unmatched junction bases: 3. The CDR3 coding sequence is TGTGCCAGCAGCTTAGCTAGCGGGAGAGGCACCGGGGAGCTGTTTTTT. Its translation: CASSLASGRGTGELFF.

V is TRBV19 and J is TRBJ1-3; TRBD1 matches 7 bases. Germline V gene data show CDR1 as LNHDA and CDR2 as SQIVND (reference sequence). With 3 bases clipped from V and 4 bases from J, the junction kept 6 bases outside the gene matches. The length of the CDR3 is 15 residues. This CDR3 reads CASSISTGLGNTIYF. In DNA form, the CDR3 reads TGTGCCAGTAGTATCTCGACAGGGTTAGGAAACACCATATATTTT.

This clonotype was found many times. The chain combines TRBV14 with TRBJ1-2; D is unclear. This CDR3 is built from 12 residues. In germline, CDR1 is SGHDN, CDR2 FVKESK. V was pared by 5 bases and J by 8 bases, with 12 bases between. The CDR3 nucleotides are TGTGCCAGCAGCTCATCCACTAGGGGCTACACCTTC. It codes for CASSSSTRGYTF.

This clonotype was observed at least ten times. V is TRBV25-1 and J is TRBJ2-4, with 7 bases aligning to TRBD2. The CDR3 loop spans 17 amino acids. Losses at the gene ends were 2 bases for V and 0 bases for J; bases not matched to a gene: 7. Germline V gene lookup returns CDR1 MGHDK and CDR2 SYGVNS. CDR3 DNA: TGTGCCAGCAGTGAAAAGGGGAGGGTGACAGCCAAAAACATTCAGTACTTC. Protein: CASSEKGRVTAKNIQYF.

This clonotype has a count of ten or more. The rearrangement uses TRBV27 and TRBJ2-7; D is perhaps TRBD1 (5 bases). Deletions cut 5 bases from V and 2 bases from J, with 25 bases between. The germline V gene has CDR1 MNHEY and CDR2 SMNVEV (reference sequence). The CDR3 contains 18 residues. The CDR3 DNA reads TGTGCCAGCAGTCGTCGCCAGACTGGGCAGGGAAATACCTACGAGCAGTACTTC. Translation: CASSRRQTGQGNTYEQYF.

About this clonotype: A much larger clone differs from this one at a single base, so this may be a read error. The chain is built from TRBV11-2 and TRBJ2-2, with D possibly matching TRBD2 (6 bases). This CDR3 spans 12 amino acids. Germline V gives CDR1 SGHAT, CDR2 FQNNGV. The CDR3 nucleotides are TGTGCCAGCAGCTTACACACCGGGGGGCTGTTTTTT. Translating it yields CASSLHTGGLFF.